The 26 T cell receptor beta chains given below trace back to one sample, sequenced in a study of T cell responses to AZD1222 COVID-19 vaccine. Produced via immunoSEQ multiplex PCR; TCRdb's table is partial and in-frame only. Seen here are about 110,000 clones, approximately 94% observed once, and the top ten hold approximately 2.8%. This specimen was peripheral blood, taken 28 days after the second AZD1222 dose. The receptors were gathered from an adult who received the AZD1222 COVID-19 vaccine.

V is TRBV15 and J is TRBJ1-2; D remains ambiguous. V was cut by 0 bases and J by 2 bases, with 4 bases left in between. CDR1 is LNHNV, CDR2 YYDKDF, per germline (reference sequence). This CDR3 is 13 amino acids long. CDR3 amino acids: CATSRDQNYGYTF. The CDR3 nucleotides are TGTGCCACCAGCAGAGACCAGAACTATGGCTACACCTTC.

V and J are TRBV5-5 and TRBJ1-5; D is unresolved. The CDR3 sequence is 16 residues long. The germline CDR1 and CDR2 sequences are SGHKS and YYEKEE (reference sequence). V shed 4 bases and J shed 1 base, with 15 bases lying between them. The CDR3 loop reads CASSPFNAVSNQPQHF. In nucleotides, the CDR3 is TGTGCCAGCAGCCCCTTCAACGCAGTCAGCAATCAGCCCCAGCATTTT.

The gene calls are TRBV9 and TRBJ1-2; no firm D call. The CDR3 is 14 amino acids. V was clipped by 7 bases and J by 1 base, with 14 bases between them. Germline V gives CDR1 SGDLS, CDR2 YYNGEE. CDR3 protein: CASVSGPYNYGYTF. DNA of the CDR3: TGTGCCAGCGTTTCTGGGCCCTATAACTATGGCTACACCTTC.

The gene calls are TRBV4-1 and TRBJ1-2; no firm D call. CDR1 and CDR2 (germline): MGHRA, YSYEKL. This CDR3 is built from 17 residues. The V and J ends lost 3 bases and 8 bases respectively, with 25 bases between them. Here the CDR3 DNA reads TGCGCCAGCAGCCAGACCGGCGAGGCAGGAATTTTATACGGCTACACCTTC. As protein: CASSQTGEAGILYGYTF.

J is TRBJ2-3 and V is TRBV11-2, with D unclear. Per germline, CDR1 SGHAT and CDR2 FQNNGV. The CDR3 has 17 residues. With 3 bases removed from V and 0 bases from J, the gap between germline ends came to 16 bases. The CDR3 DNA sequence: TGTGCCAGCAGCTTCTCGCTGGCGACCGATAGCACAGATACGCAGTATTTT. Translating it yields CASSFSLATDSTDTQYF.

This chain connects TRBV28 to TRBJ2-7, with 8 bases identical to TRBD2. J gave up 0 bases and V 8 bases, and 6 bases lay outside the gene matches. Germline V gene lookup returns CDR1 MDHEN and CDR2 SYDVKM. The CDR3 covers 14 residues. For the CDR3, the DNA is TGTGCCAGCCCTCCCAGCGGGAGCTCCTACGAGCAGTACTTC. Amino acids: CASPPSGSSYEQYF.

V gene TRBV4-1 combines with J gene TRBJ1-4; D is uncertain. The germline CDR1 and CDR2 sequences are MGHRA and YSYEKL. CDR3 length: 14 residues. The V gene lost 1 base and the J gene lost 7 bases, with 10 bases spanning the gap. The CDR3 nucleotides read TGCGCCAGCAGCCAAGCCCAGTCGGCTGAAAAACTGTTTTTT. Translated, it gives CASSQAQSAEKLFF.

This clone was observed once. The rearrangement joins TRBV15 to TRBJ2-7, with 8 bases that match TRBD2. With 3 bases clipped from V and 0 bases from J, the junction kept 7 bases outside the gene matches. The germline V gene has CDR1 LNHNV and CDR2 YYDKDF (reference sequence). This CDR3 spans 16 amino acids. CDR3 sequence (DNA): TGTGCCACCAGCAGCGTCGGGAGGGACCTCTCCTACGAGCAGTACTTC. Translated: CATSSVGRDLSYEQYF.

The chain has TRBV27 and TRBJ2-7; possible D gene TRBD2, 6 bases. CDR1 and CDR2 from the germline V gene are MNHEY and SMNVEV (reference sequence). V was trimmed by 10 bases and J by 3 bases, leaving 13 bases between them. The CDR3 has 12 amino acids. The CDR3 bases are TGTGCCACCCGACGCGGGAACTACGAGCAGTACTTC. This codes for CATRRGNYEQYF.

CDR3 coding DNA: TGTGCTGTGCGGGGTGCGGAGACCCAGTACTTC. It specifies CAVRGAETQYF. This chain connects TRBV2 to TRBJ2-5, with a weak D call TRBD2 (6 bases). The CDR3 contains 11 residues. From germline, CDR1 is SNHLY and CDR2 FYNNEI.

The chain uses TRBV7-2 and TRBJ1-5; D is unclear. V was shortened by 1 base and J by 0 bases, with 13 bases between the two germline ends. Germline CDR1 is SGHTA and CDR2 is FQGNSA. CDR3 length: 17 residues. The CDR3 DNA sequence: TGTGCCAGCAGCTTAGATCACGGGCCCTATAGCAATCAGCCCCAGCATTTT. Translated, it gives CASSLDHGPYSNQPQHF.

This sequence joins TRBV10-1 and TRBJ2-7; the D gene is possibly TRBD1 (6 bases). The germline V gene encodes CDR1 WNHNN and CDR2 SYGVQD (reference sequence). CDR3 length equals 13 residues. V was trimmed by 3 bases and J by 12 bases, leaving 18 bases between them. Written as DNA, the CDR3 is TGCGCCAGCAGTGAACAAAACAGGGTCCCTCTGTACTTC. It specifies CASSEQNRVPLYF.

The gene calls are TRBV2 and TRBJ1-2, with D possibly TRBD1 on 6 matching bases. Germline V gene data show CDR1 as SNHLY and CDR2 as FYNNEI. This CDR3 region has 13 residues. The V end was cut by 7 bases, the J end by 4 bases, with 13 bases between. This CDR3 reads CASTFGQFYGYTF. As DNA, the CDR3 is TGTGCCAGCACCTTCGGACAGTTCTATGGCTACACCTTC.

As for this clone: Other DNA sequences in the same sample also yield this CDR3. The chain uses TRBV5-1 and TRBJ1-4, with D perhaps TRBD1 (5 bases). V lost 1 base, J lost 1 base, and 5 bases lay in between. CDR3 length: 14 residues. From germline, CDR1 is SGHRS and CDR2 YFSETQ. CDR3 amino acids: CASSLQGTNEKLFF. The DNA for the CDR3 is TGCGCCAGCAGCTTGCAGGGAACTAATGAAAAACTGTTTTTT.

The V call is TRBV21-1, the J call TRBJ2-4; the table's D call, TRBD1, was not checked against the DNA. TRBV21-1 corresponds to a pseudogene. The CDR3 loop spans 19 amino acids. CDR3 in amino acids: CASPTADRVGVWAKNIQYF. The CDR3 region has the DNA TGTGCCAGTCCTACCGCCGACAGGGTGGGAGTTTGGGCCAAAAACATTCAGTACTTC.

The table lists this clone with a count of one. The rearrangement uses TRBV27 and TRBJ2-1, with a weak D call TRBD2 (6 bases). Deletions cut 7 bases from V and 4 bases from J, with 20 bases between. CDR1 is MNHEY and CDR2 is SMNVEV in the germline V gene (reference sequence). The CDR3 is 16 amino acids. The CDR3 DNA reads TGTGCCAGCACCCCGATGGGAGGTTTGGCTTACAATGAGCAGTTCTTC. This translates into CASTPMGGLAYNEQFF.

The chain recombines TRBV6-1 with TRBJ1-2; TRBD1 matches at 7 bases. The V gene end was trimmed by 3 bases and the J gene end by 4 bases; junction bases not matched to a gene: 5. Germline V gives CDR1 MNHNS, CDR2 SASEGT. The CDR3 spans 14 residues. CDR3 sequence reads: CASSDDRAPYGYTF. CDR3 nucleotides: TGTGCCAGCAGTGATGACAGGGCACCCTATGGCTACACCTTC.

This chain links TRBV10-3 with TRBJ1-1, with unresolved D. The CDR3 runs to 13 residues. V was cut by 2 bases and J by 1 base, with 5 bases left in between. CDR1 and CDR2 from the germline V gene are ENHRY and SYGVKD. Written as DNA, the CDR3 is TGTGCCATCAGTGAGACAGCGAACACTGAAGCTTTCTTT. Translated: CAISETANTEAFF.

The chain carries TRBV3-1 (or the pseudogene TRBV3-2) and TRBJ2-3, with D unresolved. The CDR3 spans 13 residues. The ends were cut back, 4 bases at V and 0 bases at J, with 5 bases in the middle. Germline V gives CDR1 LGHDT, CDR2 YNNKEL (reference sequence). CDR3 protein: CASSRRSTDTQYF. The CDR3 bases are TGTGCCAGCAGCCGGCGTAGCACAGATACGCAGTATTTT.

The chain links TRBV3-1 (or the pseudogene TRBV3-2) to TRBJ1-1; a weak D match, TRBD1 (5 bases). CDR3 length: 13 amino acids. The germline CDR1 and CDR2 sequences are LGHDT and YNNKEL (reference sequence). The V end lost 3 bases, the J end lost 3 bases, and 8 bases lay between the germline ends. CDR3 nucleotides: TGTGCCAGCAGCCATCAGGGAGACACTGAAGCTTTCTTT. Its protein is CASSHQGDTEAFF.

The rearrangement uses TRBV5-1 and TRBJ1-1, with a tentative D call TRBD1 (5 bases). The CDR3 length is 13 residues. V was clipped by 4 bases and J by 6 bases, with 13 bases between them. Germline CDR1 reads SGHRS; CDR2 reads YFSETQ. The DNA of the CDR3 is TGCGCCAGCAGCGGGGCACGAGGCGCTGAAGCTTTCTTT. Protein: CASSGARGAEAFF.

The chain uses TRBV12-3 or TRBV12-4 and TRBJ1-5, with D possibly TRBD1 on 5 matching bases. CDR3 size: 13 residues. V lost 5 bases and J lost 6, with 11 bases in between. The CDR3 DNA is TGTGCCAGCAGTGTAGACGGGGGTCAGCCCCAGCATTTT. Protein: CASSVDGGQPQHF.

The chain combines TRBV28 with TRBJ1-3, with D possibly TRBD1 on 5 matching bases. Germline-derived CDR1 and CDR2 are MDHEN and SYDVKM. The ends were cut back, 3 bases at V and 0 bases at J, with 15 bases in the middle. The CDR3 is made up of 17 amino acids. The CDR3 region is CASSFRAGTFSGNTIYF. As DNA, the CDR3 is TGTGCCAGCAGTTTCCGTGCCGGGACGTTCTCTGGAAACACCATATATTTT.

This chain connects TRBV18 to TRBJ2-7, with D tentatively TRBD2 (7 bases). Deletions cut 3 bases from V and 4 bases from J, with 16 bases between. CDR3 length equals 15 residues. Germline V CDR1 and CDR2: KGHSH, LQKENI. CDR3: CASSPLGGGSYEQYF. The CDR3 DNA follows: TGTGCCAGCTCACCCTTGGGAGGGGGGAGTTACGAGCAGTACTTC.

The rearrangement links TRBV28 to TRBJ2-7; 11 positions match TRBD1. J was trimmed by 4 bases and V by 8 bases; bases with no gene match: 7. CDR1 is MDHEN, CDR2 SYDVKM, per germline. The length of the CDR3 is 14 residues. CDR3 sequence reads: CASCDGQGAYEQYF. For the CDR3, the DNA is TGTGCCAGCTGTGATGGACAGGGGGCTTACGAGCAGTACTTC.

The V and J genes are TRBV3-1 (or the pseudogene TRBV3-2) and TRBJ2-7; 7 bases agree with TRBD2. V shed 3 bases, J shed 7 bases, and the junction held 6 bases outside the gene matches. Germline-derived CDR1 and CDR2 are LGHDT and YNNKEL (reference sequence). This CDR3 region has 13 residues. The CDR3 nucleotides read TGTGCCAGCAGCCACTCCGGGAGGTATGAGCAGTACTTC. Translation gives CASSHSGRYEQYF.